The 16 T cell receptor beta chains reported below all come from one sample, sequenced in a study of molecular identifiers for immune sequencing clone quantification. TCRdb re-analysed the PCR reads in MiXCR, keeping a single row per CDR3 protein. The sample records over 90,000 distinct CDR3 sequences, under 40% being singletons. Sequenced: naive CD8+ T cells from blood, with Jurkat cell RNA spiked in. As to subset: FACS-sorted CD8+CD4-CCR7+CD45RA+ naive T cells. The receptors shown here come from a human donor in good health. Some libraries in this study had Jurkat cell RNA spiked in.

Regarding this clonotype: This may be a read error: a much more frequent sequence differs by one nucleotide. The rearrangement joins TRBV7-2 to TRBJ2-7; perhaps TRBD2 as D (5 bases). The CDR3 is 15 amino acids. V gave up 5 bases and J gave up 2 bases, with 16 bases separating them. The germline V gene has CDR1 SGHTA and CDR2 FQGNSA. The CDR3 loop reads CASSASVTRPYEQYF. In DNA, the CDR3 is TGTGCCAGCAGCGCCTCCGTCACTAGGCCCTACGAGCAGTACTTC.

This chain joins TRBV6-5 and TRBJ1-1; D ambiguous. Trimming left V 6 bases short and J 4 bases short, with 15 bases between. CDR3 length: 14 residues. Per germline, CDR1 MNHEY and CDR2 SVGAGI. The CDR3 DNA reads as TGTGCCAGCAGCTCGATGGGGAGTGGCACTGAAGCTTTCTTT. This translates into CASSSMGSGTEAFF.

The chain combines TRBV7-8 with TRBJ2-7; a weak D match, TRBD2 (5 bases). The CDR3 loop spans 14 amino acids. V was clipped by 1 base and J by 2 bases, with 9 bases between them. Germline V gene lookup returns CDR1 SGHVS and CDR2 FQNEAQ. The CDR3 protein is CASSLVAPAYEQYF. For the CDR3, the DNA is TGTGCCAGCAGCTTAGTAGCGCCCGCCTACGAGCAGTACTTC.

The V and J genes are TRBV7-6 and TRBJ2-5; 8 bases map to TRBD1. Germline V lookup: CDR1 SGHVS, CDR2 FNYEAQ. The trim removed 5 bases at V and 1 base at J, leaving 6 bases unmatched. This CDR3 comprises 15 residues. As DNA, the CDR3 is TGTGCCAGCAGCCCCGGGACAGGACGCCAAGAGACCCAGTACTTC. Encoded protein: CASSPGTGRQETQYF.

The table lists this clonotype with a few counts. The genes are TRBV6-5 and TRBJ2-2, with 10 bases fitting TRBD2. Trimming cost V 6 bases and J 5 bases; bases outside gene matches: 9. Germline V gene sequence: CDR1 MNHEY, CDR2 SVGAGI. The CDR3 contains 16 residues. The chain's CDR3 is CASRGLLSGRTGELFF. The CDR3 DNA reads TGTGCCAGCAGAGGCCTCCTTAGCGGGAGGACCGGGGAGCTGTTTTTT.

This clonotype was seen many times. CDR3 region: CASSSGTSGGGQFF. The CDR3 DNA sequence: TGTGCCAGCAGCTCCGGGACTAGCGGAGGAGGGCAGTTCTTC. This chain uses TRBV7-6 with TRBJ2-1, with 11 positions matching TRBD2. CDR3 length: 14 amino acids. J lost 12 bases, V lost 4 bases, and 8 bases had no gene match. Germline CDR1 and CDR2: SGHVS and FNYEAQ.

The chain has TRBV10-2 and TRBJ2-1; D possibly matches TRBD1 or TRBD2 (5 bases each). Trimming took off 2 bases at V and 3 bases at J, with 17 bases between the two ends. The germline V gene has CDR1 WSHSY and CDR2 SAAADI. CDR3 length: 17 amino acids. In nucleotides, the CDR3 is TGCGCCAGCAGTGAGGCGTTGGGACCTGAAAGCTACAATGAGCAGTTCTTC. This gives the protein CASSEALGPESYNEQFF.

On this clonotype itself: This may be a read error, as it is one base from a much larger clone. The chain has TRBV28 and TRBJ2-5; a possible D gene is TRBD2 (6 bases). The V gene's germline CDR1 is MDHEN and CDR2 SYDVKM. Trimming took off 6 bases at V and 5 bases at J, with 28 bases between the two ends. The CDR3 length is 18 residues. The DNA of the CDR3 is TGTGCCAGCAGCACTCCCTTCGTGGGAGGCCCTGTCCAGGAGACCCAGTACTTC. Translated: CASSTPFVGGPVQETQYF.

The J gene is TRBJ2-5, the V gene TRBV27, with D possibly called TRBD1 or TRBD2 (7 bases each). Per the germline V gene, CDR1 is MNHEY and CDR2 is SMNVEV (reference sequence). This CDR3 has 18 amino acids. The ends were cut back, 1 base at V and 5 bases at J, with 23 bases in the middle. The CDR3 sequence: CASSLLKSGGGQVETQYF. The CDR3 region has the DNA TGTGCCAGCAGTTTATTAAAGTCGGGAGGAGGACAGGTGGAGACCCAGTACTTC.

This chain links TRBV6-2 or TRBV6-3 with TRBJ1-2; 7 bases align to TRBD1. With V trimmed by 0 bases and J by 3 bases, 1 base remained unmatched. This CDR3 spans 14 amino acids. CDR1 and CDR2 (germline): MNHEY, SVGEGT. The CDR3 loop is CASSYSGQDYGYTF. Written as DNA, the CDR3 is TGTGCCAGCAGTTACTCAGGACAGGACTATGGCTACACCTTC.

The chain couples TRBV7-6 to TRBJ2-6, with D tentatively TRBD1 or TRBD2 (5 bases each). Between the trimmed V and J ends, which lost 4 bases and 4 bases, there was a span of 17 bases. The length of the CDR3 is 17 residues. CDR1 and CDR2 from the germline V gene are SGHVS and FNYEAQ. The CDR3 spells CASSSPSSGDGANVLTF. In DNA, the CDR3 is TGTGCCAGCAGCTCCCCCTCTTCTGGGGACGGGGCCAACGTCCTGACTTTC.

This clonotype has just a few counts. The CDR3 nucleotides read TGTGCCAGCTCACTCCCGGGACAGGGCACAGATACGCAGTATTTT. Amino acids: CASSLPGQGTDTQYF. This rearrangement joins TRBV18 to TRBJ2-3, with 8 nucleotides matching TRBD1. The CDR3 is 15 amino acids. Germline V CDR1 and CDR2: KGHSH, LQKENI. V trimming: 4 bases; J trimming: 1 base; junction bases outside the gene matches: 4.

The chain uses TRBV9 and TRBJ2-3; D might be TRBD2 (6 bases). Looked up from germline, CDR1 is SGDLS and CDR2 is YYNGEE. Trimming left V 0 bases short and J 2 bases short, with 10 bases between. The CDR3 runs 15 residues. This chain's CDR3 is CASSVGGGTTDTQYF. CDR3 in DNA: TGTGCCAGCAGCGTAGGGGGCGGGACCACAGATACGCAGTATTTT.

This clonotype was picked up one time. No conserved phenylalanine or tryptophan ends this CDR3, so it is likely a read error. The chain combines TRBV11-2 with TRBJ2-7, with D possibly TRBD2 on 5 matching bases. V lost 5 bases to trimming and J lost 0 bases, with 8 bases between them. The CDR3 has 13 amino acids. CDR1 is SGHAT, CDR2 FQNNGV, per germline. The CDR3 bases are TGTGCCAGCAGCCGGAGGACCTCCTACGAGCAGTACCTC. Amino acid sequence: CASSRRTSYEQYL.

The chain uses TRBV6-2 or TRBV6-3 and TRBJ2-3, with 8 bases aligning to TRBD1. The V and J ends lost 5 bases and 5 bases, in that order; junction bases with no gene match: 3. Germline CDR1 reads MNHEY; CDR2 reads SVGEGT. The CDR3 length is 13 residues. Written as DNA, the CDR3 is TGTGCCAGCAGTAACGACAGGGGAGATACGCAGTATTTT. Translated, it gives CASSNDRGDTQYF.

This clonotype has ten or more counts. CDR3 sequence reads: CSVESLLYGYTF. The DNA for the CDR3 is TGCAGCGTTGAAAGCCTACTATATGGCTACACCTTC. This chain connects TRBV29-1 to TRBJ1-2; D is uncertain. The germline gives CDR1 SQVTM, CDR2 ANQGSEA. V lost 2 bases and J 5 bases, leaving 9 bases between the germline ends. This CDR3 is built from 12 residues.